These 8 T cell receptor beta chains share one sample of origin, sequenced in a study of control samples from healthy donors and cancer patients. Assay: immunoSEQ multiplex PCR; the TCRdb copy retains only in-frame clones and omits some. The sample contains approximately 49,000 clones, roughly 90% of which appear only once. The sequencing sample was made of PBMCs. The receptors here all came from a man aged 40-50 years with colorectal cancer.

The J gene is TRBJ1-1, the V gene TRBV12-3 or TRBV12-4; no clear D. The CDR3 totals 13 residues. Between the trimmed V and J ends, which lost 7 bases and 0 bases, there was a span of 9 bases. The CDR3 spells CASTIRLNTEAFF. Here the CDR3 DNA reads TGTGCCAGCACCATTAGACTGAACACTGAAGCTTTCTTT.

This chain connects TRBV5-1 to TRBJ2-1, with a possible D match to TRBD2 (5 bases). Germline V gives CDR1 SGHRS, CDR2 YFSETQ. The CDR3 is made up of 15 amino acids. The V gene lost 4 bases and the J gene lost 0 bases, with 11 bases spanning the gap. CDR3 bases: TGCGCCAGCAGCCCAACTAGTATCTCCTACAATGAGCAGTTCTTC. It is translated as CASSPTSISYNEQFF.

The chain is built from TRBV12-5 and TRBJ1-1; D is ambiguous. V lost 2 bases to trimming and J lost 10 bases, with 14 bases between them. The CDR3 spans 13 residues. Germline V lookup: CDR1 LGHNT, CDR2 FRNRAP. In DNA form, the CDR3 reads TGTGCTAGTGGTTTGCCTCGGACCCAAGGAGCTTTCTTT. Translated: CASGLPRTQGAFF.

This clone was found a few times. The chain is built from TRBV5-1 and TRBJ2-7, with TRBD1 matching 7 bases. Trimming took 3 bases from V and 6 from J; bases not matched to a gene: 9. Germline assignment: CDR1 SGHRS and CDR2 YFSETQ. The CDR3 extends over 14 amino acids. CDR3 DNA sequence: TGCGCCAGCAGCTCGGGACAGCGAACGTTCGAGCAGTACTTC. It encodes CASSSGQRTFEQYF.

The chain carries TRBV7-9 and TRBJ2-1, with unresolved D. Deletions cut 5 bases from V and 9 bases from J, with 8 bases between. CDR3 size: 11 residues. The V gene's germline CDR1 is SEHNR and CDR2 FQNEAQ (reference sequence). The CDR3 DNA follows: TGTGCCAGCAGCCAAGTGGCTGAGCAGTTCTTC. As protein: CASSQVAEQFF.

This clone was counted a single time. The CDR3 DNA reads TGTGCCAGCAGTGACGGGGGTCTTCTCAACGAGCAGTACTTC. Amino acid sequence: CASSDGGLLNEQYF. The J gene is TRBJ2-7, the V gene TRBV2, with D perhaps matching TRBD2 (6 bases). Trimming shortened V by 3 bases and J by 5 bases, and 14 bases separated the two germline ends. The CDR3 runs to 14 residues. Germline V gives CDR1 SNHLY, CDR2 FYNNEI.

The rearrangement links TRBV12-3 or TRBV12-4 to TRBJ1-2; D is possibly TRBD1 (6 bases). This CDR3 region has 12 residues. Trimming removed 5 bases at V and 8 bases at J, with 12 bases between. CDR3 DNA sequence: TGTGCCAGCAGTAGGGACATCTGGGGCTACACCTTC. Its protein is CASSRDIWGYTF.

The CDR3 loop is CASRGGTGNQPQHF. The CDR3 region has the DNA TGTGCCAGCAGAGGAGGCACGGGCAATCAGCCCCAGCATTTT. The V call is TRBV27, the J call TRBJ1-5; D call uncertain. Germline V CDR1 and CDR2: MNHEY, SMNVEV (reference sequence). V gave up 6 bases and J gave up 2 bases, with 11 bases separating them. The CDR3 is made up of 14 amino acids.